This T cell receptor (beta chain) was found in a study of metastatic and nonmetastatic thyroid tumors. Study-wide background: Comparison of repertoires was carried out across blood and tumor or nodule tissue from malignant and benign thyroid patients.

Study-level points and caveats: Malignant tumors reportedly showed significantly higher TCR beta diversity than benign nodules in both blood and tumor.

In the study's own analysis: Built for papillary thyroid cancer, a distant-metastasis classifier drew on CDR3 differences across clinicopathological groups. TCRdb re-analyzed the PCR reads through MiXCR. The V and J calls and clone size come from TCRdb's table, not from the authors' own analysis. In the table there are some 40,000 clones, 15% to 20% of which are singletons. Thyroid surgery had not been preceded by any treatment in any patient. Germline V gene data show CDR1 as MNHNS and CDR2 as SASEGT. The V end was cut by 8 bases, the J end by 5 bases, with 10 bases between. CDR3 length equals 11 residues. This clone turned up a few times. What it recognizes is unknown.

The sequenced sample was blood. The V gene is TRBV6-1, the J gene TRBJ2-7; no clear D. This TCR came from a female donor with papillary thyroid cancer or a benign thyroid nodule (not recorded which). Some clones in this sample may be carry-over from other donors' samples. This chain's CDR3 is CASAATHEQYF. The CDR3 coding sequence is TGTGCCAGCGCAGCAACCCACGAGCAGTACTTC.